A single sample gave rise to the 21 T cell receptor beta chains below, sequenced in a study of shared clonotypes between healthy human individuals. TCRdb's copy holds only in-frame clones and misses some; the assay was immunoSEQ multiplex PCR. The repertoire holds over a million clones, with about 80% as singletons. Sequencing was carried out using memory CD4+ T cells from PBMCs. Indicated subset: CD45RA-negative fraction. These TCRs come from a man aged 18 to 30 in good health. Some clones in this sample may be carry-over from other donors' samples.

The V gene is TRBV6-4, the J gene TRBJ2-7, with TRBD1 as a possible D gene (6 bases). The CDR3 loop spans 14 amino acids. From germline, CDR1 is MRHNA and CDR2 SNTAGT. Trimming cost V 7 bases and J 0 bases, with 13 bases left between them. CDR3 region: CASTTKTGSYEQYF. The CDR3, as DNA: TGTGCCAGCACTACTAAGACAGGCTCCTACGAGCAGTACTTC.

In its sample, this clone was seen once. The rearrangement uses TRBV11-3 and TRBJ2-2; 8 bases line up with TRBD1. The CDR3 is made up of 17 amino acids. Germline V lookup: CDR1 SGHNT, CDR2 YENEEA. Unmatched junction bases numbered 9, after V lost 5 bases and J lost 1 base. CDR3: CASSPRTGKENTGELFF. CDR3 coding DNA: TGTGCCAGCAGCCCCCGGACAGGGAAGGAGAACACCGGGGAGCTGTTTTTT.

This rearrangement joins TRBV28 to TRBJ1-5; TRBD1 matches 10 bases. The junction had 17 bases not matched to a gene; V was cut back by 6 bases and J by 3 bases. From germline, CDR1 is MDHEN and CDR2 SYDVKM. CDR3 length: 19 residues. CDR3 sequence (DNA): TGTGCCAGCAGACGGGTCCCAGGACAGGGGGGTGGGATCAATCAGCCCCAGCATTTT. This gives the protein CASRRVPGQGGGINQPQHF.

The chain recombines TRBV7-3 with TRBJ1-1; D might be TRBD1 (5 bases). The V gene lost 6 bases and the J gene lost 2 bases, with 10 bases spanning the gap. The CDR3 totals 13 residues. Germline lookup yields CDR1 SGHTA and CDR2 FQGTGA. The CDR3 spells CASRLDSNTEAFF. CDR3 DNA sequence: TGTGCCAGCAGGTTAGACAGTAACACTGAAGCTTTCTTT.

The chain links TRBV6-5 to TRBJ2-7, with D possibly matching TRBD1 (6 bases). Germline CDR1 MNHEY, CDR2 SVGAGI. Trimming took off 6 bases at V and 0 bases at J, with 15 bases between the two ends. The CDR3 has 15 residues. CDR3 amino acids: CASSYRDRFSYEQYF. For the CDR3, the DNA is TGTGCCAGCAGCTACCGTGACAGGTTCTCCTACGAGCAGTACTTC.

The rearrangement links TRBV18 to TRBJ2-7, with D unresolved. Germline V lookup: CDR1 KGHSH, CDR2 LQKENI. The CDR3 is 14 amino acids. The V gene lost 0 bases and the J gene lost 1 base, with 7 bases spanning the gap. The CDR3 loop is CASSPPGRSYEQYF. Written as DNA, the CDR3 is TGTGCCAGCTCACCACCCGGACGGTCCTACGAGCAGTACTTC.

This chain connects TRBV28 to TRBJ2-1; 7 nucleotides agree with TRBD2. V shed 3 bases, J shed 6 bases, and the junction held 11 bases outside the gene matches. Germline loops: CDR1 MDHEN, CDR2 SYDVKM. This CDR3 contains 16 residues. CDR3 in DNA: TGTGCCAGCAGTTTCCGGACTGGGGGGAGGGGCAATGAGCAGTTCTTC. Translated, it gives CASSFRTGGRGNEQFF.

This sequence joins TRBV7-2 and TRBJ1-2, with a possible D match to TRBD1 (6 bases). CDR1 and CDR2 (germline): SGHTA, FQGNSA. The CDR3 has 14 residues. V lost 0 bases to trimming and J lost 3 bases, with 8 bases between them. CDR3 sequence (DNA): TGTGCCAGCAGCTTAGCTGGACAGCACTATGGCTACACCTTC. It yields the protein CASSLAGQHYGYTF.

The chain is built from TRBV28 and TRBJ2-2; D is possibly TRBD1 or TRBD2 (6 bases each). CDR1 and CDR2 (germline): MDHEN, SYDVKM. This CDR3 comprises 14 residues. V was trimmed by 5 bases and J by 7 bases, leaving 14 bases between them. The CDR3 spells CASSITGAVGELFF. CDR3 DNA: TGTGCCAGCAGTATCACGGGGGCGGTCGGGGAGCTGTTTTTT.

Turning to this clone: One end of the junction is discordant with germline, which a read error may explain. The gene calls are TRBV4-1 and TRBJ2-2, with D tentatively TRBD1 (6 bases). CDR3 length: 17 amino acids. Germline V lookup: CDR1 MGHRA, CDR2 YSYEKL. CDR3 sequence (DNA): TGCGCCAGCACCCAACTCGTTGGGACACATAACACCGGGGAGCTGTTTTTT. Its protein product is CASTQLVGTHNTGELFF.

This chain links TRBV2 with TRBJ2-7; D is unclear. From germline, CDR1 is SNHLY and CDR2 FYNNEI. V was pared by 7 bases and J by 5 bases, with 12 bases between. The CDR3 is 12 residues long. As DNA, the CDR3 is TGTGCCAGCACACAAACTCAGCACGAGCAGTACTTC. Protein product: CASTQTQHEQYF.

At least ten counts were recorded for this clone. This chain uses TRBV7-6 with TRBJ2-2; D is unclear. This CDR3 has 12 amino acids. The germline V and J ends were trimmed by 5 bases and 7 bases, with 8 bases remaining between them. Germline loops: CDR1 SGHVS, CDR2 FNYEAQ. This chain's CDR3 is CASSPPLGELFF. The CDR3 DNA sequence: TGTGCCAGCAGCCCCCCCCTCGGGGAGCTGTTTTTT.

This chain connects TRBV28 to TRBJ1-1; 8 nucleotides line up with TRBD1. V trimming: 5 bases; J trimming: 4 bases; junction bases outside the gene matches: 6. The CDR3 consists of 14 residues. Germline CDR1 reads MDHEN; CDR2 reads SYDVKM. The CDR3 DNA sequence: TGTGCCAGCAGTGAGGACAGGGTTTTCACTGAAGCTTTCTTT. Protein product: CASSEDRVFTEAFF.

This chain joins TRBV11-2 and TRBJ1-1, with D tentatively TRBD1 (5 bases). Germline CDR1 is SGHAT and CDR2 is FQNNGV. This CDR3 region has 14 residues. V gave up 4 bases and J gave up 11 bases, with 20 bases separating them. DNA for the CDR3: TGTGCCAGCAGCTGGGGAAGGACGGCGGAGGGGGCTTTCTTT. Its protein is CASSWGRTAEGAFF.

This rearrangement joins TRBV7-8 to TRBJ1-4, with TRBD1 as a possible D gene (6 bases). From germline, CDR1 is SGHVS and CDR2 FQNEAQ. V was trimmed by 3 bases and J by 3 bases, leaving 14 bases between them. The length of the CDR3 is 16 residues. The CDR3 loop is CASSLGAGRANEKLFF. For the CDR3, the DNA is TGTGCCAGCAGCTTGGGGGCAGGGAGGGCTAATGAAAAACTGTTTTTT.

The chain is built from TRBV7-2 and TRBJ1-1, with D perhaps TRBD1 (5 bases). The V and J ends lost 7 bases and 3 bases respectively, with 9 bases between them. CDR3 length equals 12 residues. Germline-derived CDR1 and CDR2 are SGHTA and FQGNSA. The CDR3 bases are TGTGCCAGCATGGGGCCGTACACTGAAGCTTTCTTT. Its translation is CASMGPYTEAFF.

Concerning this clone itself: This likely came from a read error, as a far larger clone is one base away. The CDR3 protein is CSPPGLKRLFF. The CDR3 DNA follows: TGCAGCCCGCCGGGCCTTAAGCGTCTGTTTTTT. The V gene is TRBV29-1, the J gene TRBJ1-4; unclear D gene. Germline CDR1 reads SQVTM; CDR2 reads ANQGSEA. The CDR3 is 11 residues long. V lost 8 bases and J 14 bases, leaving 18 bases between the germline ends.

The gene calls are TRBV7-2 and TRBJ1-2; no reliable D call. V gave up 6 bases and J gave up 0 bases, with 11 bases separating them. The CDR3 extends over 14 amino acids. CDR1 SGHTA and CDR2 FQGNSA come from the germline V gene. CDR3 coding DNA: TGTGCCAGCAGTCGGGTCCTGTCTAACTATGGCTACACCTTC. This gives the protein CASSRVLSNYGYTF.

This clone was recorded at least ten times. This chain connects TRBV30 to TRBJ2-7; D possibly matches TRBD1 or TRBD2 (5 bases each). CDR3 length: 14 amino acids. Trimming stripped 0 bases from V and 5 bases from J, with 14 bases between. CDR1 is GTSNPN, CDR2 SVGIG, per germline (reference sequence). The CDR3 bases are TGTGCCTGGAGTGTAGGGACCCAGGGAGACGAGCAGTACTTC. Residues: CAWSVGTQGDEQYF. Looking up the rest from reference TRBV30 and TRBJ2-7 gives the full variable domain: SQTIHQWPATLVQPVGSPLSLECTVEGTSNPNLYWYRQAAGRGLQLLFYSVGIGQISSEVPQNLSASRPQDRQFILSSKKLLLSDSGFYLCAWSVGTQGDEQYFGPGTRLTVT.

The chain couples TRBV28 to TRBJ1-3; 7 bases are a match to TRBD1. Per the germline V gene, CDR1 is MDHEN and CDR2 is SYDVKM. V lost 5 bases and J lost 4; bases outside the gene matches: 8. This CDR3 is 15 amino acids long. CDR3 loop: CASSPTGALGNTIYF. CDR3 DNA sequence: TGTGCCAGCAGTCCCACAGGGGCATTAGGAAACACCATATATTTT.

The CDR3 loop reads CASSPNSGRVPYNEQFF. CDR3 coding DNA: TGTGCCAGCTCACCAAACAGCGGGAGAGTTCCCTACAATGAGCAGTTCTTC. The chain combines TRBV18 with TRBJ2-1; 8 bases align to TRBD2. The length of the CDR3 is 17 residues. The ends lost 2 bases at V and 2 bases at J; junction bases unmatched: 8. Germline V gene lookup returns CDR1 KGHSH and CDR2 LQKENI.